The sequence of this TCR beta chain was determined in a study of blood T cell repertoires in COVID-19. The ends were cut back, 2 bases at V and 5 bases at J, with 12 bases in the middle. Germline CDR1 and CDR2: MNHNS and SASEGT. CDR3 size: 15 residues. This clone has a single count. Produced via immunoSEQ multiplex PCR; TCRdb's table is partial and in-frame only. Here the sample spans approximately 89,000 clones, 90% to 95% being singletons. V gene TRBV6-1 combines with J gene TRBJ2-2; D unresolved. What was sequenced was peripheral blood. The receptor's source is a human donor with active COVID-19. The donor label of this sample is uncertain. The DNA for the CDR3 is TGTGCCAGCAGTGAAACTGTCACTCTTACCGGGGAGCTGTTTTTT. Protein: CASSETVTLTGELFF.